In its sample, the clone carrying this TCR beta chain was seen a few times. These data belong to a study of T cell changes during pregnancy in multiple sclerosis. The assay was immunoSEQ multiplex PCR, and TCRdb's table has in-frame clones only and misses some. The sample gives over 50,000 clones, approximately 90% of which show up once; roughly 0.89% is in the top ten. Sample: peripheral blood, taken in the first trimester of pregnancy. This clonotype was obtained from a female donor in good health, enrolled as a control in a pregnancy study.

The CDR3 region is CASSVVMNTEAFF. The CDR3 nucleotides are TGTGCCAGCAGCGTAGTAATGAACACTGAAGCTTTCTTT. This chain joins TRBV9 and TRBJ1-1; D ambiguous. The germline gives CDR1 SGDLS, CDR2 YYNGEE. The CDR3 runs 13 residues. The V end lost 0 bases, the J end lost 0 bases, and 3 bases lay between the germline ends.